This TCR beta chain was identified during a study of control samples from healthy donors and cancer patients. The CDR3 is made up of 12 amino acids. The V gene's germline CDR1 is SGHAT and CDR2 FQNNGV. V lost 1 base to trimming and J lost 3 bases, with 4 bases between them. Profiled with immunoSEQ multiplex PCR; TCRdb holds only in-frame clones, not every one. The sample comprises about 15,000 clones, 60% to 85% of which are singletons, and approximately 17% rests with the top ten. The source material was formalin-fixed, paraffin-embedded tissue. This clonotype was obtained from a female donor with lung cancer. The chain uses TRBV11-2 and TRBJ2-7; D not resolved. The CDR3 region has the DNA TGTGCCAGCAGCTTAGTCGGCTACGAGCAGTACTTC. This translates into CASSLVGYEQYF. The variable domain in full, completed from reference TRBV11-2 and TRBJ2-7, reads EAGVAQSPRYKIIEKRQSVAFWCNPISGHATLYWYQQILGQGPKLLIQFQNNGVVDDSQLPKDRFSAERLKGVDSTLKIQPAKLEDSAVYLCASSLVGYEQYFGPGTRLTVT.